This T cell receptor (beta chain) was sequenced in a study of shared clonotypes between healthy human individuals. Turning to the study itself: The donor pool was made up of a couple of women and a few men aged 18 to 49. Three CD4 naive, three CD4 memory, two CD8 naive and one CD8 memory plate were used per donor.

Whole-study findings and limits: The study found lower generation probabilities in non-shared clonotypes than in those shared by all four donors.

The data were produced by immunoSEQ multiplex PCR, yet TCRdb's version contains in-frame clones alone and is incomplete. There are over 2,000,000 clones in the sample; 85% to 95% occur only once, and about 1.7% lies in the top ten. CD45RO-negative, CCR7-selected cells formed the naive CD8 fraction, which excluded terminally differentiated effector memory CD45RA+ cells. On this clone itself: As yet, its antigen is unknown.

Material: naive CD8+ T cells from PBMCs. The sequence was collected from a man aged 18 to 29 in good health. Some clones in this sample may be carry-over from other donors' samples.

The CDR3 region has the DNA TGTGCCAGCAGTTCCGGGACAGGGTCCTGGAACACTGAAGCTTTCTTT. Residues: CASSSGTGSWNTEAFF. V and J are TRBV9 and TRBJ1-1; the match to TRBD1 covers 9 bases. Germline-derived CDR1 and CDR2 are SGDLS and YYNGEE. The CDR3 is 16 amino acids. The junction had 9 bases not matched to a gene; V was cut back by 5 bases and J by 1 base.